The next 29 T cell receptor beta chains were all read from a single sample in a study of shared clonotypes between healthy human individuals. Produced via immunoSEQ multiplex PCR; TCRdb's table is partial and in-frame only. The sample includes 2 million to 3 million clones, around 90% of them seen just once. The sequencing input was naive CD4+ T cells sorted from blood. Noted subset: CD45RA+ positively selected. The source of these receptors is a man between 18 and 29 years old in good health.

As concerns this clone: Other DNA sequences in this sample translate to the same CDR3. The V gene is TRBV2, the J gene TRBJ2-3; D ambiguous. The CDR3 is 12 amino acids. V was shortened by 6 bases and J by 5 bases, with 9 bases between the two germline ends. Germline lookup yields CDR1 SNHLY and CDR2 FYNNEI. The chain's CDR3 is CASSQTGDTQYF. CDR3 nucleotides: TGTGCCAGCAGCCAGACGGGAGATACGCAGTATTTT.

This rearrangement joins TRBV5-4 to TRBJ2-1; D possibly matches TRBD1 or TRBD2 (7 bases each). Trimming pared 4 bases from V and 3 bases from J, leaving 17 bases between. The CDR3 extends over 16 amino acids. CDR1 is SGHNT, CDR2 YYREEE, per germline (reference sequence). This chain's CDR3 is CASSPGGEGRYNEQFF. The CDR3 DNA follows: TGTGCCAGCAGCCCAGGGGGGGAGGGCCGCTACAATGAGCAGTTCTTC. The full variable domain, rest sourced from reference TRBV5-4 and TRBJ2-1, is ETGVTQSPTHLIKTRGQQVTLRCSSQSGHNTVSWYQQALGQGPQFIFQYYREEENGRGNFPPRFSGLQFPNYSSELNVNALELDDSALYLCASSPGGEGRYNEQFFGPGTRLTVL.

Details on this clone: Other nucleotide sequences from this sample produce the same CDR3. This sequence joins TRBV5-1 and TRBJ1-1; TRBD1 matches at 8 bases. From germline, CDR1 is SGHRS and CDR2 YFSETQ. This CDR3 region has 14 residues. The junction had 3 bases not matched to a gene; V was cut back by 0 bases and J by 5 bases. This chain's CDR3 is CASSLAGGGTEAFF. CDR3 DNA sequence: TGCGCCAGCAGCTTGGCAGGGGGCGGGACTGAAGCTTTCTTT.

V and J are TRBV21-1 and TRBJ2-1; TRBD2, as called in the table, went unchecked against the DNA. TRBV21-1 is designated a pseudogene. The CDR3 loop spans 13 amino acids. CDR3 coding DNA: TGTGCCAGCATCCCGTTTCTTCCAAAAAGCCCGTTCTTC. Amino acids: CASIPFLPKSPFF.

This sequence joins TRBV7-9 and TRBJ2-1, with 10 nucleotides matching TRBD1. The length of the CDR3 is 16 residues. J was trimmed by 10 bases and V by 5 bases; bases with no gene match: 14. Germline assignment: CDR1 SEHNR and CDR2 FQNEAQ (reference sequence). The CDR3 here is CASSPSDRQGAREQFF. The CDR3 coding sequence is TGTGCCAGCAGCCCGTCGGATAGACAGGGGGCGCGAGAGCAGTTCTTC.

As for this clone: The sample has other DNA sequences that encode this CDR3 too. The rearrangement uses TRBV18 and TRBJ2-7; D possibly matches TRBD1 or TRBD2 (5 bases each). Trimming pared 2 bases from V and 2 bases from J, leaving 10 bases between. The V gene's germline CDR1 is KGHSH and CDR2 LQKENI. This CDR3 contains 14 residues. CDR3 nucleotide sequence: TGTGCCAGCTCACCAGGGACCCAGACCTACGAGCAGTACTTC. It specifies CASSPGTQTYEQYF.

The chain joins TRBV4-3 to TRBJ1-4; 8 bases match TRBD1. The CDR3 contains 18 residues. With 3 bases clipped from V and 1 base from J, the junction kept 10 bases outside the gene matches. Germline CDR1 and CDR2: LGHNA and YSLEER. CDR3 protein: CASSHTNRGKVTNEKLFF. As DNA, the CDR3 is TGCGCCAGCAGCCACACGAACAGGGGGAAAGTAACTAATGAAAAACTGTTTTTT.

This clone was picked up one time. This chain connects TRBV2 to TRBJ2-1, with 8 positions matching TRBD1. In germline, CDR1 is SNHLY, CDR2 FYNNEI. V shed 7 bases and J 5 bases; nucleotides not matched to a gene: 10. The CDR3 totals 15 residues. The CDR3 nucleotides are TGTGCCAGCAACGAGGACAGGGTGGTCGACAATGAGCAGTTCTTC. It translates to CASNEDRVVDNEQFF.

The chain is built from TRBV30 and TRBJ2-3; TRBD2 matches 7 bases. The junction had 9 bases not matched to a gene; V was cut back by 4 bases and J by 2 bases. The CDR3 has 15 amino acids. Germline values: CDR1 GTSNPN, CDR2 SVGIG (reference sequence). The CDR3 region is CAWTLWGGVTDTQYF. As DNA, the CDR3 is TGTGCCTGGACCCTCTGGGGGGGGGTCACAGATACGCAGTATTTT.

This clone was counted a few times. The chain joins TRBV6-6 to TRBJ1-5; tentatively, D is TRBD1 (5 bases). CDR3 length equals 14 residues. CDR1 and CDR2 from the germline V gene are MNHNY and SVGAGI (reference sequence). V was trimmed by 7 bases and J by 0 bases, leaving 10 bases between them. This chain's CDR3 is CASIGGDSNQPQHF. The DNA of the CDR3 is TGTGCCAGCATTGGAGGGGATAGCAATCAGCCCCAGCATTTT.

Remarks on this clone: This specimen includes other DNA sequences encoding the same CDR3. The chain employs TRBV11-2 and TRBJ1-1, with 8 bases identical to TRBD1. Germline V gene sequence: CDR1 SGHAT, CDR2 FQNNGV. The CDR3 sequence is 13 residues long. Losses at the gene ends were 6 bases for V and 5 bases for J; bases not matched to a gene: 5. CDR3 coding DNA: TGTGCCAGCAGTCCTGACAGGGGAACTGAAGCTTTCTTT. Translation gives CASSPDRGTEAFF.

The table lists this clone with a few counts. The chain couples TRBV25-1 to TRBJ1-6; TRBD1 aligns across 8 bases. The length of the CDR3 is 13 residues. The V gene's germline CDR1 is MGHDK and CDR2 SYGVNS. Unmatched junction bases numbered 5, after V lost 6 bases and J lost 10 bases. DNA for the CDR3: TGTGCCAGCAGAGGGACAGGAGAGTCACCCCTCCACTTT. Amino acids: CASRGTGESPLHF. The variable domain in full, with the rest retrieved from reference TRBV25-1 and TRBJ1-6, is EADIYQTPRYLVIGTGKKITLECSQTMGHDKMYWYQQDPGMELHLIHYSYGVNSTEKGDLSSESTVSRIRTEHFPLTLESARPSHTSQYLCASRGTGESPLHFGNGTRLTVT.

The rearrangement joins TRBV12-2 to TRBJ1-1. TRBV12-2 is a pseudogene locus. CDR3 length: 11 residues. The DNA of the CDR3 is TGTGCAAGTCTCATCCGGGCCCAGGCTTTCTTT. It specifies CASLIRAQAFF.

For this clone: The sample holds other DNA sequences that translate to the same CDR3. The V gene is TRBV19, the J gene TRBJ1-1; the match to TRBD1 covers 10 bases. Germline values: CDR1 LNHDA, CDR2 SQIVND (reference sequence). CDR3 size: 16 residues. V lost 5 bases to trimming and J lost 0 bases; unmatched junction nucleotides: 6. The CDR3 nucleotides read TGTGCCAGTAGTCCGAGGGACAGGGGATTGAACACTGAAGCTTTCTTT. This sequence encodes CASSPRDRGLNTEAFF.

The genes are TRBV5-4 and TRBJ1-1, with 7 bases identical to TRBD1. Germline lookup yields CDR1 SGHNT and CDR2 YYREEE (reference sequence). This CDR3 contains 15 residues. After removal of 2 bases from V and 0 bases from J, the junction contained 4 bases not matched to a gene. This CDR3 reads CASSLPGQLNTEAFF. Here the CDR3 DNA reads TGTGCCAGCAGCTTACCGGGACAGTTGAACACTGAAGCTTTCTTT.

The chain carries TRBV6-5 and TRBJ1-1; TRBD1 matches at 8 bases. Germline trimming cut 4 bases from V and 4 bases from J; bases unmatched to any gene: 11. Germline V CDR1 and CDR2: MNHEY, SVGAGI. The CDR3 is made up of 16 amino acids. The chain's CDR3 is CASSWTKDRAGTEAFF. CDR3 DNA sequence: TGTGCCAGCAGTTGGACCAAGGACAGGGCGGGCACTGAAGCTTTCTTT.

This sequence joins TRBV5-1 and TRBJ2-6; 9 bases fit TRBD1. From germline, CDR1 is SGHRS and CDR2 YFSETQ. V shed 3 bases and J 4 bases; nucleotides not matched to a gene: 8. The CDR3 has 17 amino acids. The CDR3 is CASSSGQGRVGANVLTF. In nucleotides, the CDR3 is TGCGCCAGCAGCTCAGGACAGGGGAGGGTCGGGGCCAACGTCCTGACTTTC.

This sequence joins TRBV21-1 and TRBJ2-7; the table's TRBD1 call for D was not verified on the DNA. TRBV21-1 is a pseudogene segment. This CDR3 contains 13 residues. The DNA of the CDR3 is TGTGCCAGCAGCACTGGGGCCACCTACGAGCAGTACTTC. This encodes CASSTGATYEQYF.

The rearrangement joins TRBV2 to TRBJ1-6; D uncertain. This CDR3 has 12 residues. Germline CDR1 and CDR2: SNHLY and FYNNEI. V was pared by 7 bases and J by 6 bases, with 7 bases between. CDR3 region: CASNVINSPLHF. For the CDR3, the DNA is TGTGCCAGCAATGTAATTAATTCACCCCTCCACTTT.

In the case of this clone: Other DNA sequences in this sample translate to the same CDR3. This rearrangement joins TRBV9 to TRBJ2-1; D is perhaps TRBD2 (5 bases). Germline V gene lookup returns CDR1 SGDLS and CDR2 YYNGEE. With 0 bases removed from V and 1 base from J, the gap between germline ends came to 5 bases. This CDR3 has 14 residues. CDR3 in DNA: TGTGCCAGCAGCGTAGGGACTTCCTACAATGAGCAGTTCTTC. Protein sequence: CASSVGTSYNEQFF.

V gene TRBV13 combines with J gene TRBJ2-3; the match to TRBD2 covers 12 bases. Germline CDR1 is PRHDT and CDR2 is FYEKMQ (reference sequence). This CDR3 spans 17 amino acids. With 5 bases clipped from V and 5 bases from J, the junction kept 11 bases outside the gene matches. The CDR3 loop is CASSPRTSGDWRDTQYF. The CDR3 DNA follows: TGTGCCAGCAGCCCACGGACTAGCGGGGATTGGCGAGATACGCAGTATTTT.

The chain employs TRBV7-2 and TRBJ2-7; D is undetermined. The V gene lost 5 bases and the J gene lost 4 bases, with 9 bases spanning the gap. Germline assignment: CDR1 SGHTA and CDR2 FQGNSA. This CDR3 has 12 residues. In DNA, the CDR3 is TGTGCCAGCAGCGCCAGCCCTTACGAGCAGTACTTC. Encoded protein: CASSASPYEQYF.

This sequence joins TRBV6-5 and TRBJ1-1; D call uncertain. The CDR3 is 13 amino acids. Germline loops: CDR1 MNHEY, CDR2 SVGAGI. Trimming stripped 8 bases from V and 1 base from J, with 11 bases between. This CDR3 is CASSQVGNTEAFF. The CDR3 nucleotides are TGTGCCAGCTCCCAGGTCGGGAACACTGAAGCTTTCTTT.

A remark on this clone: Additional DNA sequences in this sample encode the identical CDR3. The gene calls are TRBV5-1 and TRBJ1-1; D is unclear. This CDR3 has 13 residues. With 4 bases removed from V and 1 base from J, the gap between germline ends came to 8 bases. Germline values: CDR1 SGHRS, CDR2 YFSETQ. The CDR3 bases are TGCGCCAGCAGCCTCCAGGAGAACACTGAAGCTTTCTTT. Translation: CASSLQENTEAFF.

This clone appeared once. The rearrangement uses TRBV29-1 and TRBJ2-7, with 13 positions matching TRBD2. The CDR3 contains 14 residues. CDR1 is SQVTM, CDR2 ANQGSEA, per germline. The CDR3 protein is CIDCQGLAGYEQYF. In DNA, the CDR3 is TGCATCGACTGTCAGGGACTAGCGGGGTACGAGCAGTACTTC.

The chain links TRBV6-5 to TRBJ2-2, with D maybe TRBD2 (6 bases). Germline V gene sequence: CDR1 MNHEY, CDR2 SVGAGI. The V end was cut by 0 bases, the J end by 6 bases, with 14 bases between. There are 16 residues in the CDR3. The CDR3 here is CASSYSPGVVSGELFF. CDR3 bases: TGTGCCAGCAGTTACTCCCCGGGAGTAGTGTCCGGGGAGCTGTTTTTT.

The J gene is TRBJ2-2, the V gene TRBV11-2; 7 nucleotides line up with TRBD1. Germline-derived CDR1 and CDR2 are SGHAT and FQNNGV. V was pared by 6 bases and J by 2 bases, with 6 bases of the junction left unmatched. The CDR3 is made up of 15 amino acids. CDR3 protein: CASRRQGSNTGELFF. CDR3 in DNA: TGTGCCAGCAGAAGACAGGGTAGTAACACCGGGGAGCTGTTTTTT.

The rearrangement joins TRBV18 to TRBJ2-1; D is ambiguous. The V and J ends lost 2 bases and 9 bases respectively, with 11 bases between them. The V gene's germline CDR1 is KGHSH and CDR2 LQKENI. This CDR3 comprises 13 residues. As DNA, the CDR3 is TGTGCCAGCTCACCAAAGGGTAGGGCTGAGCAGTTCTTC. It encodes CASSPKGRAEQFF.

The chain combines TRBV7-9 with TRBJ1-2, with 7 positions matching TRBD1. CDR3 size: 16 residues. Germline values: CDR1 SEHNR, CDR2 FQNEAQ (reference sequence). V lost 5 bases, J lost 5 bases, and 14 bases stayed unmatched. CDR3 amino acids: CASSPATGRGSYGYTF. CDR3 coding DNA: TGTGCCAGCAGCCCTGCGACAGGGAGGGGCTCGTATGGCTACACCTTC.